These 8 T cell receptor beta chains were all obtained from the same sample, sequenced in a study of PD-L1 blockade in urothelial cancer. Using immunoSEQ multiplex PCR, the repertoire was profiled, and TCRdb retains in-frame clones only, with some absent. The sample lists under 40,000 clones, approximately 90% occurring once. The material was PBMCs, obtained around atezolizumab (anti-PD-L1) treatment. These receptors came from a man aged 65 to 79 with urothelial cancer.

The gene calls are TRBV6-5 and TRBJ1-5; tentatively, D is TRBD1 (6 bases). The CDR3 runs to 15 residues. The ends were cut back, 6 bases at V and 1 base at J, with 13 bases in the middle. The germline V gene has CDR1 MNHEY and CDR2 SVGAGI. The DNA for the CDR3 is TGTGCCAGCAGCCCACAGGGTTTAAGCAATCAGCCCCAGCATTTT. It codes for CASSPQGLSNQPQHF.

CDR3 loop: CASSLIPGGENIQYF. The CDR3 nucleotides read TGTGCCAGCAGCTTAATCCCAGGAGGGGAAAACATTCAGTACTTC. The chain employs TRBV11-1 and TRBJ2-4, with D possibly being TRBD2 (6 bases). V dropped 2 bases and J dropped 5 bases, with 13 bases sitting between them. This CDR3 is 15 amino acids long. Germline-derived CDR1 and CDR2 are SGHAT and FQDESV (reference sequence). The full variable domain, with the rest looked up from reference TRBV11-1 and TRBJ2-4, is EAEVAQSPRYKITEKSQAVAFWCDPISGHATLYWYRQILGQGPELLVQFQDESVVDDSQLPKDRFSAERLKGVDSTLKIQPAELGDSAMYLCASSLIPGGENIQYFGAGTRLSVL.

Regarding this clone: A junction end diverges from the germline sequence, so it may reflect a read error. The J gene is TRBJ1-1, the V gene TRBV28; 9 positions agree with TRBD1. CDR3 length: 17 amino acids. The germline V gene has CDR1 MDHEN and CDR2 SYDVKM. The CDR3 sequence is CASILAGFGTGNAEAFF. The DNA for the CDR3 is TGTGCCAGCATTTTAGCCGGTTTCGGGACAGGGAACGCTGAAGCTTTCTTT.

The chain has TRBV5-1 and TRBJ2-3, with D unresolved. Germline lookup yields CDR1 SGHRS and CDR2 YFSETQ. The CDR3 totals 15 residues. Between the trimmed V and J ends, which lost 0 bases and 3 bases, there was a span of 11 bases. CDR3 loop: CASSLVASPTDTQYF. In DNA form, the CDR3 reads TGCGCCAGCAGCTTGGTCGCTAGTCCAACAGATACGCAGTATTTT. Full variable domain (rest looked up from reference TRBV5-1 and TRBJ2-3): KAGVTQTPRYLIKTRGQQVTLSCSPISGHRSVSWYQQTPGQGLQFLFEYFSETQRNKGNFPGRFSGRQFSNSRSEMNVSTLELGDSALYLCASSLVASPTDTQYFGPGTRLTVL.

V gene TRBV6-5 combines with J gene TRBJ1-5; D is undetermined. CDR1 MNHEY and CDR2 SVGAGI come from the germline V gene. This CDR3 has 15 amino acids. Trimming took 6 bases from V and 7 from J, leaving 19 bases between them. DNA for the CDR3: TGTGCCAGCAGCAAGAGGTCCGGGCCGGGACAGCCCCAGCATTTT. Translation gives CASSKRSGPGQPQHF.

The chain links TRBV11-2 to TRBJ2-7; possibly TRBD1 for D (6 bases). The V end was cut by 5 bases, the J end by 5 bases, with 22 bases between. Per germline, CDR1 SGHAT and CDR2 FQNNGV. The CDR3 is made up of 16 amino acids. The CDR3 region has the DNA TGTGCCAGCAGCCCCCTTGACAACCAGGGGTTGGACGAGCAGTACTTC. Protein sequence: CASSPLDNQGLDEQYF.

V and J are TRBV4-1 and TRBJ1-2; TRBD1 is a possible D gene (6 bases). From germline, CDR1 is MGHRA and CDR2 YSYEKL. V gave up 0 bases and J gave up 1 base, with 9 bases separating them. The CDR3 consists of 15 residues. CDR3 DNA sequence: TGCGCCAGCAGCCAAGAGGGCAGGGGTAACTATGGCTACACCTTC. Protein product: CASSQEGRGNYGYTF.

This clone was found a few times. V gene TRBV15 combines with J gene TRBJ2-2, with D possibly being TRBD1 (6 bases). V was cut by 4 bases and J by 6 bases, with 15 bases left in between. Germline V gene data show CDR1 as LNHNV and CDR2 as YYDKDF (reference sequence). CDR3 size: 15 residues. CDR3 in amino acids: CATSTDRGVAGELFF. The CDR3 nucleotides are TGTGCCACCAGCACGGACAGAGGGGTCGCCGGGGAGCTGTTTTTT.